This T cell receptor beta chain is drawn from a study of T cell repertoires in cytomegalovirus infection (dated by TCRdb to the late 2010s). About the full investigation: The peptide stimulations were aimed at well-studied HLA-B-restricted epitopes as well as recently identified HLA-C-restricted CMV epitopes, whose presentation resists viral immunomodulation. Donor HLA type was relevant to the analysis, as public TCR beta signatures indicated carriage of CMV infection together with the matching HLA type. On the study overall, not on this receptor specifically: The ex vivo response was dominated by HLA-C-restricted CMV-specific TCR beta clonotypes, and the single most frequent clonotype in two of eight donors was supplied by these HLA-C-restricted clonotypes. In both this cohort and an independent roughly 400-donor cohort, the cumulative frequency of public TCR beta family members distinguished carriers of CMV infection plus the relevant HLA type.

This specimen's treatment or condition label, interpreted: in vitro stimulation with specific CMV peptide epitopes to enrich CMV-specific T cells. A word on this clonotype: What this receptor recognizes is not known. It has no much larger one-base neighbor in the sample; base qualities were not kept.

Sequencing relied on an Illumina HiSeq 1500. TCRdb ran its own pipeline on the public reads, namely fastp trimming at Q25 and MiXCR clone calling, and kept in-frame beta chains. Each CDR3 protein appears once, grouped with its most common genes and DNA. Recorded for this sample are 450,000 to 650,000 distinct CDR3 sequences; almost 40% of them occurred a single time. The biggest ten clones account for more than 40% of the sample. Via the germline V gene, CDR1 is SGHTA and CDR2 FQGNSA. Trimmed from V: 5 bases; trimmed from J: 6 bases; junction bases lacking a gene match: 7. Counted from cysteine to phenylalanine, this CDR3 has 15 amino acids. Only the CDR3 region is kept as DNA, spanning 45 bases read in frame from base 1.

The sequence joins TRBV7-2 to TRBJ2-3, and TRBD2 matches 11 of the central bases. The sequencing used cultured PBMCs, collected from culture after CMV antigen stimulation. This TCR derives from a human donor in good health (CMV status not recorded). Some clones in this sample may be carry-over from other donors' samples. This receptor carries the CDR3 CASSASLAGEDTQYF. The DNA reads TGTGCCAGCAGCGCGTCACTAGCGGGAGAGGATACGCAGTATTTT.